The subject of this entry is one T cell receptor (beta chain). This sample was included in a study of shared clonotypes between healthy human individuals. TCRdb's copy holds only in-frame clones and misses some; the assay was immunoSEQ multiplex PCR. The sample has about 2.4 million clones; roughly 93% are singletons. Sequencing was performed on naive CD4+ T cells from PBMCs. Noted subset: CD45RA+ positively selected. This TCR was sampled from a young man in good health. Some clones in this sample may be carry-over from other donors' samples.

The CDR3: CASSLGAGVLNTGELFF. The CDR3 DNA reads TGCGCCAGCAGCTTGGGGGCAGGGGTTCTGAACACCGGGGAGCTGTTTTTT. V is TRBV5-1 and J is TRBJ2-2, with a tentative D call TRBD1 (6 bases). Germline V lookup: CDR1 SGHRS, CDR2 YFSETQ. Trimming stripped 0 bases from V and 1 base from J, with 13 bases between. This CDR3 spans 17 amino acids.